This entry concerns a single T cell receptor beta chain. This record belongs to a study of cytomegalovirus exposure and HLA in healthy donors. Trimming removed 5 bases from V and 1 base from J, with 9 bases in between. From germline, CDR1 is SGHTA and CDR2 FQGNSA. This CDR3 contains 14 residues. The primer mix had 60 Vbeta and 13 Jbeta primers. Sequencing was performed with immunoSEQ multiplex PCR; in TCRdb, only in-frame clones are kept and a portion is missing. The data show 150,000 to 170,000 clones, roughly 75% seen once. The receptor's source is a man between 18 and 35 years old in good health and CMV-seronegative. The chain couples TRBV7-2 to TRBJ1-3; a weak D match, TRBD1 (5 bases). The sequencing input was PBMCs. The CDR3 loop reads CASSPSGSGNTIYF. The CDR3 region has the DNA TGTGCCAGCAGCCCCTCAGGGTCTGGAAACACCATATATTTT. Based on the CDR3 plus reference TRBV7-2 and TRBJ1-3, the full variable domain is GAGVSQSPSNKVTEKGKDVELRCDPISGHTALYWYRQSLGQGLEFLIYFQGNSAPDKSGLPSDRFSAERTGGSVSTLTIQRTQQEDSAVYLCASSPSGSGNTIYFGEGSWLTVV.